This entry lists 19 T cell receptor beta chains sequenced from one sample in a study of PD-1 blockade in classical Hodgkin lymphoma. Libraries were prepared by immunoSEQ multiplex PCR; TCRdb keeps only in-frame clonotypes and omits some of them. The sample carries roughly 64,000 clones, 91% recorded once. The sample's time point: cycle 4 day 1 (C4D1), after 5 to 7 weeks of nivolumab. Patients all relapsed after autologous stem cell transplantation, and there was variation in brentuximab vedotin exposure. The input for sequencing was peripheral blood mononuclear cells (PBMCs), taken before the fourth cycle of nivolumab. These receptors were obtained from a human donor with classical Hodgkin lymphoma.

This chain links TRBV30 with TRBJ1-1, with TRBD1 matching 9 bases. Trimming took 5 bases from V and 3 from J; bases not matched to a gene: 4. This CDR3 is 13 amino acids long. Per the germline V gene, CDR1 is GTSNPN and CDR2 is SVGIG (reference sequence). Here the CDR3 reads CAWARTGDTEAFF. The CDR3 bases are TGTGCCTGGGCACGGACAGGGGACACTGAAGCTTTCTTT. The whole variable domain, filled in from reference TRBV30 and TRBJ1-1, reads SQTIHQWPATLVQPVGSPLSLECTVEGTSNPNLYWYRQAAGRGLQLLFYSVGIGQISSEVPQNLSASRPQDRQFILSSKKLLLSDSGFYLCAWARTGDTEAFFGQGTRLTVV.

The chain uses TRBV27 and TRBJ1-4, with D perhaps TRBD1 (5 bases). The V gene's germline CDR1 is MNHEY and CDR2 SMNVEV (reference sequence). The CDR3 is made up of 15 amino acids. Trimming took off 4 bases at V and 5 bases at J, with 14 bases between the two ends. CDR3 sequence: CASSYYRDGNEKLFF. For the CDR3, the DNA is TGTGCCAGCAGTTACTACCGGGACGGGAATGAAAAACTGTTTTTT.

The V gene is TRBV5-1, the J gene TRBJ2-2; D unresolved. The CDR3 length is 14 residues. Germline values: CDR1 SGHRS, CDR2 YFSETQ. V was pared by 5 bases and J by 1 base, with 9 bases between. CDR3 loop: CASRGQVNTGELFF. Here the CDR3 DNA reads TGCGCCAGCAGGGGCCAGGTGAACACCGGGGAGCTGTTTTTT.

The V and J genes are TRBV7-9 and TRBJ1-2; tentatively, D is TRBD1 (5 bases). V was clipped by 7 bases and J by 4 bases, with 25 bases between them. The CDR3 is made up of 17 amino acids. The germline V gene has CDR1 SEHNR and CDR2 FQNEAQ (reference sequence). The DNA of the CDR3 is TGTGCCAGCACTCTTTGGGGTGGGGGAATTCCGGCCTATGGCTACACCTTC. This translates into CASTLWGGGIPAYGYTF.

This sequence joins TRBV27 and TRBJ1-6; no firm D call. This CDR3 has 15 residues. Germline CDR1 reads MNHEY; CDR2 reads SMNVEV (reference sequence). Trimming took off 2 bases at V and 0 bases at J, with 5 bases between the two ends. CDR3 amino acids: CASSLRFSYNSPLHF. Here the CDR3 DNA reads TGTGCCAGCAGTTTACGCTTCTCCTATAATTCACCCCTCCACTTT.

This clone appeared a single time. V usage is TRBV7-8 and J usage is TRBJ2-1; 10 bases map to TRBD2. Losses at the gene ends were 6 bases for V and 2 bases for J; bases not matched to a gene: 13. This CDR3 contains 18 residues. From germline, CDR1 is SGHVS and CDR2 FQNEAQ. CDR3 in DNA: TGTGCCAGCAGACCTTCTAGCGGGGGCAACCTAGCCTACAATGAGCAGTTCTTC. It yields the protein CASRPSSGGNLAYNEQFF. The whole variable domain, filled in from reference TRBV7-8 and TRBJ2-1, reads GAGVSQSPRYKVAKRGQDVALRCDPISGHVSLFWYQQALGQGPEFLTYFQNEAQLDKSGLPSDRFFAERPEGSVSTLKIQRTQQEDSAVYLCASRPSSGGNLAYNEQFFGPGTRLTVL.

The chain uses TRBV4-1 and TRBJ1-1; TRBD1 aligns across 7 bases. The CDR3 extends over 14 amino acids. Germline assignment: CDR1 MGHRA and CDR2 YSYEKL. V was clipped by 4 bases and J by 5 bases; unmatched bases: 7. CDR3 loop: CASSREGAGTEAFF. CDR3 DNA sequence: TGCGCCAGCAGCCGAGAGGGGGCTGGGACTGAAGCTTTCTTT.

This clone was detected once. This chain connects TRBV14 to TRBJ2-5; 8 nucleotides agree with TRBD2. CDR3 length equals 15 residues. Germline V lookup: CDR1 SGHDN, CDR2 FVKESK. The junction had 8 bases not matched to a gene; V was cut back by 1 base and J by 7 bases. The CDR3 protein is CASSQAAGASGTQYF. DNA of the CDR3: TGTGCCAGCAGCCAAGCAGCGGGGGCAAGTGGGACCCAGTACTTC.

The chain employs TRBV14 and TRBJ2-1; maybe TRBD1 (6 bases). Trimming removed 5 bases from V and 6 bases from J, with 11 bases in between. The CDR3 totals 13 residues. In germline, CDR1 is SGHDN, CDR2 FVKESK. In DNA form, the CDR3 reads TGTGCCAGCAGCGGCGGACAGTCCAATGAGCAGTTCTTC. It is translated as CASSGGQSNEQFF.

The CDR3: CASSEVGTPNEQYF. The DNA for the CDR3 is TGTGCCAGCAGTGAAGTAGGGACCCCCAACGAGCAGTACTTC. V is TRBV25-1 and J is TRBJ2-7, with D perhaps being TRBD1 or TRBD2 (5 bases each). The CDR3 spans 14 residues. The germline V gene encodes CDR1 MGHDK and CDR2 SYGVNS. Trimming cost V 2 bases and J 5 bases, with 13 bases left between them.

CDR3 nucleotides: TGTGCCAGCAGTGAAGCGACGGGTTTTCTCCTTGGCTACACCTTC. Its translation is CASSEATGFLLGYTF. The chain combines TRBV6-1 with TRBJ1-2; D gene uncertain. Per germline, CDR1 MNHNS and CDR2 SASEGT. The CDR3 has 15 residues. V was trimmed by 0 bases and J by 7 bases, leaving 15 bases between them.

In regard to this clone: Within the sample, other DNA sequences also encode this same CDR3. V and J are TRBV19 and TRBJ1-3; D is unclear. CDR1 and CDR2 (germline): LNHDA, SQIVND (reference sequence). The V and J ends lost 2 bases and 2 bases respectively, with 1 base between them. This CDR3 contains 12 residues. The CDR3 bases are TGTGCCAGTAGTATACCTGGAAACACCATATATTTT. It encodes CASSIPGNTIYF.

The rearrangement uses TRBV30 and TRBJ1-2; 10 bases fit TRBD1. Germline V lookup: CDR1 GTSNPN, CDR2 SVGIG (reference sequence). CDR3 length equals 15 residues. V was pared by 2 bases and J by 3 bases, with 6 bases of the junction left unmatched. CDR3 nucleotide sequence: TGTGCCTGGAGTAACACGGGACAGGGGCACTATGGCTACACCTTC. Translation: CAWSNTGQGHYGYTF. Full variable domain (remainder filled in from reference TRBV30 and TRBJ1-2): SQTIHQWPATLVQPVGSPLSLECTVEGTSNPNLYWYRQAAGRGLQLLFYSVGIGQISSEVPQNLSASRPQDRQFILSSKKLLLSDSGFYLCAWSNTGQGHYGYTFGSGTRLTVV.

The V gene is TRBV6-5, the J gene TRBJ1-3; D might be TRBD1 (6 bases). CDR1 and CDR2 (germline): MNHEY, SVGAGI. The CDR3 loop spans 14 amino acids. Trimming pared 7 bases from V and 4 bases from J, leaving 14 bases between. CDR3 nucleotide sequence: TGTGCCAGCACCGACAGGATGCAGGGAAACACCATATATTTT. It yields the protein CASTDRMQGNTIYF.

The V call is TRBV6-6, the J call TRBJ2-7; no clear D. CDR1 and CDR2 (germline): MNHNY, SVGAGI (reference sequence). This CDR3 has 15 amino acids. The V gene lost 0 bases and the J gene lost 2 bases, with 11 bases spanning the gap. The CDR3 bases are TGTGCCAGCAGTTACTCGGTACACAATACCTACGAGCAGTACTTC. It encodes CASSYSVHNTYEQYF.

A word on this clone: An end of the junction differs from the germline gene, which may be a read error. The CDR3 protein is CASSRLAAGPHEQFF. DNA for the CDR3: TGTGCTAGCAGCAGACTAGCTGCGGGCCCTCATGAGCAGTTCTTC. J is TRBJ2-1 and V is TRBV7-7; 7 bases agree with TRBD2. The CDR3 extends over 15 amino acids. Germline-derived CDR1 and CDR2 are SSHAT and FNYEAQ (reference sequence).

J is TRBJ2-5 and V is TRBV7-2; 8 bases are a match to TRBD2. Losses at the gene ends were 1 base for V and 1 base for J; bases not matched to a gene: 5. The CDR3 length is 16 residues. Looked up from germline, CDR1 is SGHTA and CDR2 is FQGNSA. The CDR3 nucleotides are TGTGCCAGCAGCTTAGTCCCCGGGGGGGCCCAAGAGACCCAGTACTTC. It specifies CASSLVPGGAQETQYF.

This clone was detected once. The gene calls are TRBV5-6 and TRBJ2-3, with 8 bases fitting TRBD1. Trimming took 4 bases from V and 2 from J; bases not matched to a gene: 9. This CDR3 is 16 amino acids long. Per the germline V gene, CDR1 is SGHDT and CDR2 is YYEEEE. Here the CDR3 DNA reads TGTGCCAGCAGCGGTACAGGGGGTACTTACACAGATACGCAGTATTTT. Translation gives CASSGTGGTYTDTQYF.

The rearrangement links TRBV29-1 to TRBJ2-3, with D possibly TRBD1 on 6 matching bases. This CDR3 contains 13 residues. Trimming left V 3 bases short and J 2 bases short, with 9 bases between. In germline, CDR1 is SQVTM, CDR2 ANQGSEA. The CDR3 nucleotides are TGCAGCGTTGACAGGGGATCCACAGATACGCAGTATTTT. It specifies CSVDRGSTDTQYF.